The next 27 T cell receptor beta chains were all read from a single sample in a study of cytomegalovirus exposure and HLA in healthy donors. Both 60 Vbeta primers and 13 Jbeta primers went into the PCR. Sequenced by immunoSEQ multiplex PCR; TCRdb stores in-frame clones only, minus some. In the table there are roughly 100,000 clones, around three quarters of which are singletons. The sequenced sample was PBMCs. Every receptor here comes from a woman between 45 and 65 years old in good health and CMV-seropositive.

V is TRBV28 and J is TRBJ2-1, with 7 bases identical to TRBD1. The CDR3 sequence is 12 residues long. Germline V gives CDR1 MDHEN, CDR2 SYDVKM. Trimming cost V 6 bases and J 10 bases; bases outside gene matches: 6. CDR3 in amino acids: CASRSTGLEQFF. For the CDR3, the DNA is TGTGCCAGCAGGTCGACAGGGTTAGAGCAGTTCTTC.

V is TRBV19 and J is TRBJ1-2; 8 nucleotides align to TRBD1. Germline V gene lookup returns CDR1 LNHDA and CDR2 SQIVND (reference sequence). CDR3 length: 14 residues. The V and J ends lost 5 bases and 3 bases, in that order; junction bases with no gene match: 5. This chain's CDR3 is CASSSDREDYGYTF. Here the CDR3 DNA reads TGTGCCAGTAGTTCGGACAGGGAAGACTATGGCTACACCTTC.

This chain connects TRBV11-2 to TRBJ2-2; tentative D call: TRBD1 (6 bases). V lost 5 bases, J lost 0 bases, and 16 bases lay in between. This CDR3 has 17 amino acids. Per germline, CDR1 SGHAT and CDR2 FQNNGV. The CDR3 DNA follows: TGTGCCAGCAGCCCACTTAAGGGGGAGTCGAACACCGGGGAGCTGTTTTTT. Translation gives CASSPLKGESNTGELFF.

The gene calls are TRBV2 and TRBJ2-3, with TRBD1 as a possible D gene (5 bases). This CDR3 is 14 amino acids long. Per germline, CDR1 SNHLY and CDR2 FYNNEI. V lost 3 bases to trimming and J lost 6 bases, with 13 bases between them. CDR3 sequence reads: CASSDWQGHDTQYF. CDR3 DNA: TGTGCCAGCAGTGATTGGCAGGGCCACGATACGCAGTATTTT.

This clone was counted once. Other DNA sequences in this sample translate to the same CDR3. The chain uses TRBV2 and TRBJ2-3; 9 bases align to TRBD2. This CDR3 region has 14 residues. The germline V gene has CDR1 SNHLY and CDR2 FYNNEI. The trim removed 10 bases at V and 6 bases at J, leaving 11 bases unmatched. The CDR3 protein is CATAWASGEDTQYF. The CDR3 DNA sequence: TGTGCCACCGCTTGGGCTAGCGGGGAGGATACGCAGTATTTT.

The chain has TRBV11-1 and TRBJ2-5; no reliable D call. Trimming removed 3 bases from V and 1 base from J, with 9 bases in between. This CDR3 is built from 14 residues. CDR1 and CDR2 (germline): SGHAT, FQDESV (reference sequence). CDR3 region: CASSLQIFQETQYF. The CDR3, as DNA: TGTGCCAGCAGCTTGCAGATATTCCAAGAGACCCAGTACTTC.

CDR3 in amino acids: CASSLQDRGEGYTF. DNA for the CDR3: TGTGCCAGCAGCCTGCAGGACAGGGGAGAAGGCTACACCTTC. This chain connects TRBV5-6 to TRBJ1-2; 9 nucleotides align to TRBD1. The CDR3 has 14 amino acids. From germline, CDR1 is SGHDT and CDR2 YYEEEE. The V segment lost 4 bases and the J segment 8 bases; nucleotides outside the gene matches: 9.

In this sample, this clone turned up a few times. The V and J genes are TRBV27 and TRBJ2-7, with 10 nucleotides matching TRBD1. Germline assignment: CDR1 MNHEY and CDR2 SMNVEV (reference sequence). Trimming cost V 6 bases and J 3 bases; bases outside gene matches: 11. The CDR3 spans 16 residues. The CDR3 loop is CASSTDDRGRGYEQYF. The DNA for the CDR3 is TGTGCCAGCAGCACTGATGACAGGGGGCGCGGCTACGAGCAGTACTTC.

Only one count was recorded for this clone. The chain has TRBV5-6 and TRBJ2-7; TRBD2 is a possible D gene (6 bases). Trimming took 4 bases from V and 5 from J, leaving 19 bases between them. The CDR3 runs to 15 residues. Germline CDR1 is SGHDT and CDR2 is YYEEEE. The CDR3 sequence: CASSAPGLAVDEQYF. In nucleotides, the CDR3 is TGTGCCAGCAGCGCACCGGGACTTGCGGTCGACGAGCAGTACTTC.

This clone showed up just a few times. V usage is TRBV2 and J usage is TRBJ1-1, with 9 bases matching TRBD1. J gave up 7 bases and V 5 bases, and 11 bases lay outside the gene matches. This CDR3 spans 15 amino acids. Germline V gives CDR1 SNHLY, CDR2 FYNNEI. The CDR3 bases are TGTGCCAGCAGTTACCTGGGGACAGGGAGCAGTGAAGCTTTCTTT. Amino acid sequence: CASSYLGTGSSEAFF. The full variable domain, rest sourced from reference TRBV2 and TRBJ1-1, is EPEVTQTPSHQVTQMGQEVILRCVPISNHLYFYWYRQILGQKVEFLVSFYNNEISEKSEIFDDQFSVERPDGSNFTLKIRSTKLEDSAMYFCASSYLGTGSSEAFFGQGTRLTVV.

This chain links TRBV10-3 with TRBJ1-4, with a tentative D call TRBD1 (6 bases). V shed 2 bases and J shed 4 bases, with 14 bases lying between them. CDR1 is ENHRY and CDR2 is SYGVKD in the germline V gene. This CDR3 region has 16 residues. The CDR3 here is CAISEGRGGLNEKLFF. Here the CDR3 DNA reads TGTGCCATCAGTGAGGGGCGGGGGGGCCTTAATGAAAAACTGTTTTTT.

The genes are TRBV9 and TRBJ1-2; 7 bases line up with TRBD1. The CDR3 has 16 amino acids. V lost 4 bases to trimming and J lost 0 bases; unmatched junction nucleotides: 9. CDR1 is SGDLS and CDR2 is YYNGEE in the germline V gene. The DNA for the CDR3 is TGTGCCAGCAGCTTCGGGACAGCCAATTCTAACTATGGCTACACCTTC. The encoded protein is CASSFGTANSNYGYTF.

CDR3 residues: CAISTNQGAGQETQYF. The CDR3 bases are TGTGCCATCAGCACGAATCAGGGGGCTGGCCAAGAGACCCAGTACTTC. J is TRBJ2-5 and V is TRBV10-3; 8 bases match TRBD1. V lost 6 bases and J lost 1; bases outside the gene matches: 10. The CDR3 is 16 amino acids. Germline-derived CDR1 and CDR2 are ENHRY and SYGVKD.

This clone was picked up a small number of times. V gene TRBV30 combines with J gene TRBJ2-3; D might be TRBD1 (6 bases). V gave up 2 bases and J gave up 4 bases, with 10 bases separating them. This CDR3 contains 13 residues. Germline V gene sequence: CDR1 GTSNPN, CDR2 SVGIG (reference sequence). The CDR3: CAWSNAGADTQYF. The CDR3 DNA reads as TGTGCCTGGAGTAACGCAGGGGCAGATACGCAGTATTTT. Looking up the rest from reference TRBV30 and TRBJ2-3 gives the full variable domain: SQTIHQWPATLVQPVGSPLSLECTVEGTSNPNLYWYRQAAGRGLQLLFYSVGIGQISSEVPQNLSASRPQDRQFILSSKKLLLSDSGFYLCAWSNAGADTQYFGPGTRLTVL.

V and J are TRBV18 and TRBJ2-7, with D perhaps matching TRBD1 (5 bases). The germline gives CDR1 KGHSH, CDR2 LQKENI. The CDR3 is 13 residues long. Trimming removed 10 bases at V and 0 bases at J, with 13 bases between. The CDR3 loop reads CATLGQGSYEQYF. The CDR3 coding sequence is TGTGCCACACTCGGGCAGGGCTCCTACGAGCAGTACTTC.

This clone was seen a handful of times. CDR3 loop: CASSYKTGSNTGELFF. The CDR3 bases are TGCGCCAGCAGCTATAAAACAGGGTCGAACACCGGGGAGCTGTTTTTT. This rearrangement joins TRBV5-1 to TRBJ2-2; D possibly corresponds to TRBD1 (6 bases). Per the germline V gene, CDR1 is SGHRS and CDR2 is YFSETQ. The CDR3 is 16 amino acids. With 3 bases removed from V and 0 bases from J, the gap between germline ends came to 12 bases.

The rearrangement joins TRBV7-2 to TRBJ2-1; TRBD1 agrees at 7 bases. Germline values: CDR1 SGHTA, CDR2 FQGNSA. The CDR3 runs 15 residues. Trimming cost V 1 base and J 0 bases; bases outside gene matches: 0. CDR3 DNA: TGTGCCAGCAGCTTAGACAGGGGCTCCTACAATGAGCAGTTCTTC. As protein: CASSLDRGSYNEQFF.

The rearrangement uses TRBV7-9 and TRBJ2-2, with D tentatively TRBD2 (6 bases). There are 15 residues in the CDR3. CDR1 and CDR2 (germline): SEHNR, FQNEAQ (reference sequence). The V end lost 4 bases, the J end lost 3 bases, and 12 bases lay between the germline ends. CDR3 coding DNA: TGTGCCAGCAGCTCCGTCGCGGGATACACCGGGGAGCTGTTTTTT. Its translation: CASSSVAGYTGELFF.

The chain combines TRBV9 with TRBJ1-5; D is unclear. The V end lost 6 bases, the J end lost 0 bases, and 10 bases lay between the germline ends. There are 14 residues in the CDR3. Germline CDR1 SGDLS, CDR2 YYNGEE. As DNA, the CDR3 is TGTGCCAGCACCCCAAACTATAGCAATCAGCCCCAGCATTTT. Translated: CASTPNYSNQPQHF.

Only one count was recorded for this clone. The DNA of the CDR3 is TGTGCCAGCAGTGGGAACACAGCCGTTTATGGCTACACCTTC. This encodes CASSGNTAVYGYTF. The chain is built from TRBV2 and TRBJ1-2; D ambiguous. The V gene lost 4 bases and the J gene lost 5 bases, with 14 bases spanning the gap. This CDR3 is built from 14 residues. Germline V CDR1 and CDR2: SNHLY, FYNNEI.

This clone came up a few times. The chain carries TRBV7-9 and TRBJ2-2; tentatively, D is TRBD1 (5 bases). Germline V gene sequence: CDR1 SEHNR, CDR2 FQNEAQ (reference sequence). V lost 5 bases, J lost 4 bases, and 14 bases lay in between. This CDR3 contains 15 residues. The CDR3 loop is CASSRRQGGTGELFF. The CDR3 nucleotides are TGTGCCAGCAGCCGAAGGCAGGGCGGCACCGGGGAGCTGTTTTTT.

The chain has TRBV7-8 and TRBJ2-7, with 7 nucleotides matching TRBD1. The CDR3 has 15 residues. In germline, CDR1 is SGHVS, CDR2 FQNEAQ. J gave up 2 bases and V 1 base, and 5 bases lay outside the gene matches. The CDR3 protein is CASSLETGDPYEQYF. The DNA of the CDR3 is TGTGCCAGCAGCTTAGAAACAGGGGACCCCTACGAGCAGTACTTC.

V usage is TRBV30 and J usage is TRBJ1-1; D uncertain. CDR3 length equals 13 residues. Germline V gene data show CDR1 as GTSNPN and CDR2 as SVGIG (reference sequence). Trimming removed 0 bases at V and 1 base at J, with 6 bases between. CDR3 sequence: CAWSVLTNTEAFF. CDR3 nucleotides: TGTGCCTGGAGTGTACTAACGAACACTGAAGCTTTCTTT.

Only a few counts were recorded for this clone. CDR3 coding DNA: TGTGCCAGCAGAAGGGCCGAGACAGCCCGAAACACCATATATTTT. It translates to CASRRAETARNTIYF. The rearrangement links TRBV6-5 to TRBJ1-3; possible D gene TRBD1, 5 bases. V lost 6 bases to trimming and J lost 5 bases, with 17 bases between them. The CDR3 contains 15 residues. The germline V gene encodes CDR1 MNHEY and CDR2 SVGAGI.

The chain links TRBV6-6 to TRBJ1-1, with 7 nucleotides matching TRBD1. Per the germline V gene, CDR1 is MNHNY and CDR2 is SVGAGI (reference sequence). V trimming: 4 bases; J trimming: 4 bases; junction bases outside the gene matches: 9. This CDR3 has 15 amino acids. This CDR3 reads CASSFEGASSTEAFF. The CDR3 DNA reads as TGTGCCAGCAGTTTCGAGGGGGCTTCTAGCACTGAAGCTTTCTTT.

CDR3 coding DNA: TGTGCCAGCAGCTTAGGGGGACAGATGGGCAATCAGCCCCAGCATTTT. Its translation: CASSLGGQMGNQPQHF. The gene calls are TRBV13 and TRBJ1-5; TRBD1 agrees at 7 bases. Germline values: CDR1 PRHDT, CDR2 FYEKMQ (reference sequence). The CDR3 has 16 residues. Trimming removed 0 bases from V and 2 bases from J; junction bases left unmatched: 4.

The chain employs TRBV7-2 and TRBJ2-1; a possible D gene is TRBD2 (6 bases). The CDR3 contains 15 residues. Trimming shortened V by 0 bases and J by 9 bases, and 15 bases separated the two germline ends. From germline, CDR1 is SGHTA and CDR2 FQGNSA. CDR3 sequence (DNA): TGTGCCAGCAGCTTAGCTGCAGCGGGTAAGGCTGAGCAGTTCTTC. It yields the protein CASSLAAAGKAEQFF.